This entry lists 3 T cell receptor beta chains sequenced from one sample in a study of blood T cell repertoires in COVID-19. Assay used: immunoSEQ multiplex PCR; TCRdb lists only in-frame clones, some missing. The table has approximately 180,000 clones, around 89% seen once. The sample comprised peripheral blood. The receptors here all came from a man between 40 and 49 years old with active or convalescent COVID-19.

There are a few counts of this clone. V is TRBV4-2 and J is TRBJ1-2, with 10 bases aligning to TRBD1. In germline, CDR1 is LGHNA, CDR2 YNFKEQ. The CDR3 covers 16 residues. J was trimmed by 6 bases and V by 4 bases; bases with no gene match: 11. The CDR3 nucleotides read TGTGCCAGCAGCCGAGAGACAGGGGGCGACTATGATGGCTACACCTTC. Residues: CASSRETGGDYDGYTF.

The rearrangement uses TRBV27 and TRBJ1-2, with 9 nucleotides matching TRBD1. CDR1 is MNHEY and CDR2 is SMNVEV in the germline V gene (reference sequence). The CDR3 runs to 15 residues. Trimming cost V 6 bases and J 4 bases; bases outside gene matches: 9. CDR3 residues: CASSRIGQGSYGYTF. In DNA form, the CDR3 reads TGTGCCAGCAGCCGGATCGGACAGGGGTCCTATGGCTACACCTTC.

The chain recombines TRBV11-3 with TRBJ1-5; tentative D call: TRBD1 (6 bases). This CDR3 contains 14 residues. CDR1 is SGHNT, CDR2 YENEEA, per germline. V was clipped by 2 bases and J by 10 bases, with 15 bases between them. CDR3 bases: TGTGCCAGCAGCTTAACATCATCAGGGGCCCCCCAGCATTTT. Its translation: CASSLTSSGAPQHF.